The T cell receptor (beta chain) under discussion was sequenced for a study of PD-L1 blockade in urothelial cancer. The wider study: Male sex and bladder-origin urothelial cancer were recorded for about 85% of the roughly 30 patients. It was at 3 weeks (second dose) and 6 weeks after treatment start that blood was analyzed.

The investigators introduced synthetic TCR analog templates into each PCR as spikes. Data came from immunoSEQ multiplex PCR; TCRdb stores just in-frame clones and leaves some out. The data contain roughly 40,000 clones, 91% of them singletons. Specified time point: peripheral blood 6 weeks after treatment start. It was locally advanced or metastatic urothelial carcinoma that patients had. This sequence originates from a man aged 70-80 years with urothelial cancer. The sequencing here drew on PBMCs, taken around atezolizumab (anti-PD-L1) treatment.

The CDR3 here is CASRVILAGEQFF. The CDR3 region has the DNA TGTGCCAGCAGGGTAATACTAGCGGGTGAGCAGTTCTTC. V usage is TRBV28 and J usage is TRBJ2-1; TRBD2 matches 9 bases. V gave up 6 bases and J gave up 9 bases; unmatched junction bases: 6. This CDR3 contains 13 residues. Germline assignment: CDR1 MDHEN and CDR2 SYDVKM.